Each of the 25 T cell receptor beta chains below was sequenced from the same sample in a study of CD8 T cells in Susac syndrome. RNA amounts of 0.5 to 1 ug underwent reverse transcription with random hexamers. One entry per CDR3 protein, called by TCRdb with MiXCR from the immunoSEQ multiplex PCR reads. Here the sample spans about 90,000 distinct CDR3 sequences, about 93% being singletons. The sequenced material came from CD8+ T cells from PBMCs. Receptors originate from a human donor in good health.

This rearrangement joins TRBV7-9 to TRBJ2-5, with 9 positions matching TRBD2. CDR1 is SEHNR, CDR2 FQNEAQ, per germline (reference sequence). V was clipped by 3 bases and J by 1 base; unmatched bases: 6. The length of the CDR3 is 16 residues. The DNA of the CDR3 is TGTGCCAGCAGCTTCATAATGCGGGGGGGCCAAGAGACCCAGTACTTC. Protein sequence: CASSFIMRGGQETQYF.

V and J are TRBV19 and TRBJ2-1; TRBD2 aligns across 9 bases. Losses at the gene ends were 2 bases for V and 2 bases for J; bases not matched to a gene: 7. Germline loops: CDR1 LNHDA, CDR2 SQIVND (reference sequence). This CDR3 contains 17 residues. The CDR3 DNA reads TGTGCCAGTAGTATATGGGGTAGCGGGGGCACCTACAATGAGCAGTTCTTC. Its protein product is CASSIWGSGGTYNEQFF.

V usage is TRBV3-1 and J usage is TRBJ2-1; 8 bases are a match to TRBD2. Germline V CDR1 and CDR2: LGHDT, YNNKEL (reference sequence). Trimming removed 1 base from V and 0 bases from J; junction bases left unmatched: 8. The CDR3 runs 18 residues. CDR3 loop: CASSQASGPASSYNEQFF. CDR3 bases: TGTGCCAGCAGCCAAGCTAGCGGGCCCGCCAGCTCCTACAATGAGCAGTTCTTC.

This clonotype has only one observation. The J gene is TRBJ1-5, the V gene TRBV19; 10 positions agree with TRBD1. Germline lookup yields CDR1 LNHDA and CDR2 SQIVND (reference sequence). V dropped 4 bases and J dropped 4; count of bases not matched to a gene: 4. The CDR3 is 15 residues long. The CDR3 region is CASSTDRGLNQPQHF. CDR3 in DNA: TGTGCCAGTAGTACGGACAGGGGGTTAAATCAGCCCCAGCATTTT.

This CDR3 reads CASSLSMGVPYEQYF. CDR3 DNA: TGTGCCAGCAGTTTATCGATGGGGGTACCCTACGAGCAGTACTTC. V and J are TRBV27 and TRBJ2-7; the D call may be TRBD1 or TRBD2 (5 bases each). There are 15 residues in the CDR3. V was cut by 0 bases and J by 2 bases, with 11 bases left in between. Germline CDR1 MNHEY, CDR2 SMNVEV (reference sequence).

The chain joins TRBV2 to TRBJ2-2; tentatively, D is TRBD1 (7 bases). CDR1 is SNHLY, CDR2 FYNNEI, per germline. This CDR3 spans 16 amino acids. The chain's CDR3 is CATEEGNRGNTGELFF. The CDR3, as DNA: TGTGCTACCGAGGAGGGGAACAGGGGGAACACCGGGGAGCTGTTTTTT.

The chain couples TRBV12-3 or TRBV12-4 to TRBJ2-7; 8 bases align to TRBD1. CDR3 length: 16 amino acids. J lost 0 bases, V lost 5 bases, and 9 bases had no gene match. The CDR3 sequence: CASSPSGTGGSYEQYF. The CDR3 DNA is TGTGCCAGCAGTCCCTCCGGGACAGGCGGCTCCTACGAGCAGTACTTC.

This chain uses TRBV5-6 with TRBJ2-5, with 9 bases identical to TRBD2. V was clipped by 4 bases and J by 7 bases; unmatched bases: 8. Germline V lookup: CDR1 SGHDT, CDR2 YYEEEE. This CDR3 has 14 residues. The DNA of the CDR3 is TGTGCCAGCAGCGAAGGGACTAGCCGAGCGACCCAGTACTTC. Its protein is CASSEGTSRATQYF.

The chain employs TRBV7-6 and TRBJ2-7; D call uncertain. Germline values: CDR1 SGHVS, CDR2 FNYEAQ. The V and J ends lost 1 base and 4 bases respectively, with 11 bases between them. This CDR3 has 14 amino acids. The CDR3 spells CASSLEAVGYEQYF. CDR3 coding DNA: TGTGCCAGCAGCTTAGAGGCCGTGGGGTACGAGCAGTACTTC.

This chain connects TRBV2 to TRBJ1-1; TRBD1 agrees at 9 bases. The CDR3 runs 14 residues. Germline CDR1 is SNHLY and CDR2 is FYNNEI. Trimming cost V 4 bases and J 6 bases; bases outside gene matches: 6. CDR3 coding DNA: TGTGCCAGCAGTGGAGGGACAGGGAGGGCTGAAGCTTTCTTT. As protein: CASSGGTGRAEAFF.

CDR3 amino acids: CASSPRQGVRSDTGELFF. The CDR3 nucleotides read TGTGCCAGCAGCCCCCGACAGGGGGTTCGGTCGGACACCGGGGAGCTGTTTTTT. The gene calls are TRBV7-9 and TRBJ2-2; 9 bases line up with TRBD1. The CDR3 sequence is 18 residues long. V shed 5 bases, J shed 3 bases, and the junction held 13 bases outside the gene matches. CDR1 is SEHNR and CDR2 is FQNEAQ in the germline V gene (reference sequence).

The genes are TRBV29-1 and TRBJ2-7; D unclear. Germline CDR1 SQVTM, CDR2 ANQGSEA. Trimming stripped 4 bases from V and 0 bases from J, with 13 bases between. This CDR3 comprises 14 residues. The CDR3 spells CSVGGHPSSYEQYF. The CDR3 nucleotides read TGCAGCGTTGGTGGGCACCCGAGCTCCTACGAGCAGTACTTC.

The gene calls are TRBV10-2 and TRBJ1-5; D not resolved. V dropped 4 bases and J dropped 10 bases, with 14 bases sitting between them. Germline V gives CDR1 WSHSY, CDR2 SAAADI. CDR3 length: 13 amino acids. CDR3 sequence (DNA): TGCGCCAGCAGTGTGAGGGCCCAAGGACCCCAGCATTTT. This codes for CASSVRAQGPQHF.

CDR3 amino acids: CASSYVKYYGYTF. Here the CDR3 DNA reads TGTGCCAGCAGTTACGTCAAGTACTATGGCTACACCTTC. The chain is built from TRBV6-5 and TRBJ1-2; D is undetermined. CDR1 is MNHEY, CDR2 SVGAGI, per germline. Trimming removed 2 bases from V and 3 bases from J, with 7 bases in between. The CDR3 is 13 residues long.

The V call is TRBV20-1, the J call TRBJ2-5; 10 positions match TRBD2. The CDR3 loop spans 13 amino acids. V lost 6 bases, J lost 5 bases, and 6 bases stayed unmatched. The germline V gene has CDR1 DFQATT and CDR2 SNEGSKA (reference sequence). Here the CDR3 DNA reads TGCAGTGCCCTAGCGGGGGTTAGGGAGACCCAGTACTTC. Its protein product is CSALAGVRETQYF.

V usage is TRBV7-9 and J usage is TRBJ2-1; 7 bases align to TRBD1. Germline assignment: CDR1 SEHNR and CDR2 FQNEAQ (reference sequence). V dropped 7 bases and J dropped 4; count of bases not matched to a gene: 4. The CDR3 has 13 residues. The DNA of the CDR3 is TGTGCCAGCACCCTCAGGGGGTACAATGAGCAGTTCTTC. It codes for CASTLRGYNEQFF. Full variable domain (outside the CDR3, taken from reference TRBV7-9 and TRBJ2-1): DTGVSQNPRHKITKRGQNVTFRCDPISEHNRLYWYRQTLGQGPEFLTYFQNEAQLEKSRLLSDRFSAERPKGSFSTLEIQRTEQGDSAMYLCASTLRGYNEQFFGPGTRLTVL.

The chain employs TRBV4-1 and TRBJ2-3; D uncertain. The CDR3 is 15 residues long. Germline lookup yields CDR1 MGHRA and CDR2 YSYEKL. The ends were cut back, 3 bases at V and 1 base at J, with 11 bases in the middle. In nucleotides, the CDR3 is TGCGCCAGCAGCCATCCCACGCCGCGCACAGATACGCAGTATTTT. Protein sequence: CASSHPTPRTDTQYF.

The rearrangement joins TRBV7-2 to TRBJ2-1; D remains unclear. V was pared by 0 bases and J by 5 bases, with 5 bases between. Germline V lookup: CDR1 SGHTA, CDR2 FQGNSA. The CDR3 is 13 amino acids. The CDR3 loop is CASSLAPHNEQFF. CDR3 DNA sequence: TGTGCCAGCAGCTTAGCCCCCCACAATGAGCAGTTCTTC.

The J gene is TRBJ1-5, the V gene TRBV15, with 8 bases that match TRBD1. Trimming removed 3 bases from V and 7 bases from J; junction bases left unmatched: 8. Germline CDR1 LNHNV, CDR2 YYDKDF (reference sequence). The CDR3 runs to 15 residues. In DNA, the CDR3 is TGTGCCACCAGCAGGGACAGGGAGTTGGGACAGCCCCAGCATTTT. It specifies CATSRDRELGQPQHF.

V gene TRBV9 combines with J gene TRBJ2-1; 9 nucleotides agree with TRBD2. Germline V gives CDR1 SGDLS, CDR2 YYNGEE. The CDR3 loop spans 16 amino acids. Trimming removed 4 bases from V and 7 bases from J; junction bases left unmatched: 12. The CDR3 DNA reads TGTGCCAGCAGCCGGACTAGCGAACCCCCGGGGAATGAGCAGTTCTTC. It translates to CASSRTSEPPGNEQFF.

CDR3 coding DNA: TGCAGTGCTAGGGACGTAAACAATGAGCAGTTCTTC. This gives the protein CSARDVNNEQFF. The chain is built from TRBV20-1 and TRBJ2-1, with D unclear. CDR3 size: 12 residues. Germline CDR1 DFQATT, CDR2 SNEGSKA (reference sequence). Trimming removed 3 bases at V and 5 bases at J, with 8 bases between.

The chain links TRBV6-1 to TRBJ2-7, with 8 positions matching TRBD1. Germline CDR1 and CDR2: MNHNS and SASEGT. CDR3 length: 16 amino acids. J lost 5 bases, V lost 4 bases, and 13 bases had no gene match. As DNA, the CDR3 is TGTGCCAGCAGTGTACCGGGACAGGTCCTATGGGACGAGCAGTACTTC. This gives the protein CASSVPGQVLWDEQYF.

V and J are TRBV4-1 and TRBJ1-2; 7 positions agree with TRBD1. V gave up 3 bases and J gave up 0 bases; unmatched junction bases: 7. Germline V gene lookup returns CDR1 MGHRA and CDR2 YSYEKL. This CDR3 comprises 16 residues. The CDR3 DNA follows: TGCGCCAGCAGCCATCGACAGGGCCGCTCTAACTATGGCTACACCTTC. Protein sequence: CASSHRQGRSNYGYTF.

V gene TRBV11-2 combines with J gene TRBJ2-7, with a possible D match to TRBD1 (6 bases). In germline, CDR1 is SGHAT, CDR2 FQNNGV. The CDR3 covers 14 residues. Trimming removed 1 base at V and 3 bases at J, with 10 bases between. CDR3 DNA: TGTGCCAGCAGCTTAGGACAGGTCGGCTACGAGCAGTACTTC. Amino acids: CASSLGQVGYEQYF.

The genes are TRBV15 and TRBJ2-7, with 7 positions matching TRBD1. The V gene's germline CDR1 is LNHNV and CDR2 YYDKDF (reference sequence). V was pared by 5 bases and J by 6 bases, with 10 bases of the junction left unmatched. This CDR3 contains 14 residues. CDR3 DNA sequence: TGTGCCACCAGCCGTAGGGACAGCGTGGGCGAGCAGTACTTC. Amino acids: CATSRRDSVGEQYF.